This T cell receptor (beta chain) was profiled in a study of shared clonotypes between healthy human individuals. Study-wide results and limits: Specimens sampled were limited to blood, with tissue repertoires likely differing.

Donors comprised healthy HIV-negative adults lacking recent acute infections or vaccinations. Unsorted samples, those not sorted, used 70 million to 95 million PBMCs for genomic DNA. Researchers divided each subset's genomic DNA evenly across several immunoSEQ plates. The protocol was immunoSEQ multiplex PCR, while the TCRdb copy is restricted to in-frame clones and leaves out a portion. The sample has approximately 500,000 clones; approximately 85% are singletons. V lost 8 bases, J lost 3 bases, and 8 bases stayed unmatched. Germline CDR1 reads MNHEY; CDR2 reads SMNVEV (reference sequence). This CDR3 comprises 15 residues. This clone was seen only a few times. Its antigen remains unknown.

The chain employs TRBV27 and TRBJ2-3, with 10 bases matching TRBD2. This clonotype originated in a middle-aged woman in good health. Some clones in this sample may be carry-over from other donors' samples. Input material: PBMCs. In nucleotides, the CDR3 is TGTGCCAGCGCCAGTAGCGGGAGGCGGACAGATACGCAGTATTTT. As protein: CASASSGRRTDTQYF.